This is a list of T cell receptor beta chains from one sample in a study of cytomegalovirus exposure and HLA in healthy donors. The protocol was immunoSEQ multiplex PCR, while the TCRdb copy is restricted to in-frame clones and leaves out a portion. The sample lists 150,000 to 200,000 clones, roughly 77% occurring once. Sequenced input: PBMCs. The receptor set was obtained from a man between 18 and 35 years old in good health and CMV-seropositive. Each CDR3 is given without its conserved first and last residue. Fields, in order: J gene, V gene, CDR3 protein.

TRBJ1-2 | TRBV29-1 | SVDSRVVDGYT
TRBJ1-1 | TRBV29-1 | SVGDRGGGGAF
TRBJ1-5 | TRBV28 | ASRGQPENQPQH
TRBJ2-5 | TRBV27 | ASAPDWEETQY
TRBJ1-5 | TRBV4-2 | ASSQSFGGQGNQPQH
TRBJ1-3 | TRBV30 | AWSMSSGNTIY
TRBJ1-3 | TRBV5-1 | ASSPQGVSGNTIY
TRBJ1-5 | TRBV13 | ASSLAQGNPPQH
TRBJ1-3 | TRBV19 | ASQRIQGRSGNTIY
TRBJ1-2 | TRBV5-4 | ASSGGISNYGYT
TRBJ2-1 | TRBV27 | ASSLSPLAGSYNEQF
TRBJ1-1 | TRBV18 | ASSPNKNTEAF
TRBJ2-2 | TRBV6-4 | ASSPIAGGNTGELF
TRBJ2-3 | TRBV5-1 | ASSLEAGSTDTQY
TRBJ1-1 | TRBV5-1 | ASSHHIEGMDTEAF
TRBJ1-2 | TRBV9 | ASSALGGRGTYGYT
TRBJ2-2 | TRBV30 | AWSHAGRTGELF
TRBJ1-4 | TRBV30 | AWSLGTGAEKLF
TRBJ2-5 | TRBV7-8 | ASSLAAGTETQY
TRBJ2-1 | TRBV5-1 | ASTLRTGGYEQF
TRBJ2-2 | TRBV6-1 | ASRELGAAGELF
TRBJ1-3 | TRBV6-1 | ASRGTGGNTIY
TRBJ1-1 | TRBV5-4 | ASSPGQANTEAF
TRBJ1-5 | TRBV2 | ASSWGEQPQH
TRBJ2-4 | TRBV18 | ASSQGQGLGNIQY
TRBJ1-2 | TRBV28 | ATWGGRSSYGYT
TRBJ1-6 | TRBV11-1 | ASSPPTLDRGLSPLH
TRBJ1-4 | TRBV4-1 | ASSQDGEKLF
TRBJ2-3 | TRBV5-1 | ASSLASGGLADTQY
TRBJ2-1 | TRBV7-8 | ASSLTDYNEQF
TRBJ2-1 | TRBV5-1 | ASSLEIAGGSYNEQF
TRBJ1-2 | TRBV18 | ASSPTGEEDYGYT
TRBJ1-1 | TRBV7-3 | ASSLGRWEGAF
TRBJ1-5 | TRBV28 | ATPAQTGLKQPQH
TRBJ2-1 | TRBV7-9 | ASSKLGLAGGGNEQF
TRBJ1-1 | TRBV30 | AWSRQNTEAF
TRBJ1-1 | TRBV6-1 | ASSETGAVRTEAF